This is a list of T cell receptor beta chains from one sample in a study of blood T cell repertoires in COVID-19. Using immunoSEQ multiplex PCR, the repertoire was profiled, and TCRdb retains in-frame clones only, with some absent. There are about 140,000 clones in the sample; roughly 80% occur only once, and 1.5% to 2% lies in the top ten. Sequenced material: PBMCs or T cells enriched from blood (not recorded which). The receptors were gathered from a woman aged 18-29 years who had been exposed to COVID-19. Both conserved end residues are part of each CDR3. The D gene is left open where the match is weak. Part of the rows lack a size; the others show once, few, many or a class for expanded clones.

j_gene	abundance	d_gene	v_gene	CDR3nt	CDR3aa
TRBJ1-1	-	TRBD1	TRBV5-1	TGCGCCAGCAGCTCCCAGGGGGTGGGAGACACTGAAGCTTTCTTT	CASSSQGVGDTEAFF
TRBJ1-2	-	-	TRBV27	TGTGCCAGCAGTACAACCCGACACGTCTATGGCTACACCTTC	CASSTTRHVYGYTF
TRBJ2-1	-	TRBD2	TRBV12-3/TRBV12-4	TGTGCCAGCACCGAAGGACTAGTGGAGTTCTTC	CASTEGLVEFF
TRBJ1-3	-	-	TRBV5-1	TGCGCCAGCAGCTTGGAGGGGTACTCTGGAAACACCATATATTTT	CASSLEGYSGNTIYF
TRBJ1-5	-	-	TRBV28	TGTGCCAGCAGTTTGATCCAGGCCCATCAGCCCCAGCATTTT	CASSLIQAHQPQHF
TRBJ1-3	-	-	TRBV7-6	TGTGCCAGCAGCTCCCCGGCGGGCCCAGTAGGAAACACCATATATTTT	CASSSPAGPVGNTIYF
TRBJ1-6	-	TRBD1	TRBV19	TGTGCCAGTAGTATAACCGGGACAGAAAATTCACCCTTCCACTTT	CASSITGTENSPFHF
TRBJ2-3	-	-	TRBV9	TGTGCCAGCAGCGTAACGAGCGGCAGGGGAGATACGCAGTATTTT	CASSVTSGRGDTQYF
TRBJ1-5	-	-	TRBV30	TGTGCCTGGAGTGTTTCGACATTAGATCAGCCCCAGCATTTT	CAWSVSTLDQPQHF
TRBJ2-2	once	-	TRBV30	TGTGCCTGGAGTGTAGCGTTTTTCCGGAGGGACACCGGGGAGCTGTTTTTT	CAWSVAFFRRDTGELFF
TRBJ2-3	-	TRBD2	TRBV18	TGTGCCAGCTCGCCACGGGGGGGAGATACGCAGTATTTT	CASSPRGGDTQYF
TRBJ1-2	once	-	TRBV15	TGTGCCACCAGCAGAGATCCCCGGGAGAACTATGGCTACACCTTC	CATSRDPRENYGYTF
TRBJ2-1	-	TRBD2	TRBV6-2/TRBV6-3	TGTGCCAGCCGCCGGGCGGTAACCCCGGGGGGGTCCTACAATGAGCAGTTCTTC	CASRRAVTPGGSYNEQFF
TRBJ2-7	once	-	TRBV4-2	TGTGCCAGCAGCCAAGCGGGACTGCCCCACGAGCAGTACTTC	CASSQAGLPHEQYF
TRBJ1-2	-	TRBD1	TRBV29-1	TGCAGCGTTGACCAGGACAGGGGGCGATACGATGGCTACACCTTC	CSVDQDRGRYDGYTF
TRBJ2-5	few	-	TRBV9	TGTGCCAGCAGCGTAGATAGGACTAAGCAAGAGACCCAGTACTTC	CASSVDRTKQETQYF
TRBJ1-2	-	-	TRBV5-4	TGTGCCAGCAGCACCTCGGGCAGGGCTGGTAATGGCTACACCTTC	CASSTSGRAGNGYTF
TRBJ2-7	-	TRBD2	TRBV5-1	TGCGCCAGCAGCTTGGCCAGTGGGACTAGCGGGAGGCGGCACTTC	CASSLASGTSGRRHF
TRBJ2-1	-	-	TRBV6-5	TGTGCCAGCAGCGGAGATGCCAATGAGCAGTTCTTC	CASSGDANEQFF
TRBJ1-2	-	TRBD1	TRBV5-1	TGCGCCAGCAGCAATATTGAGACAGGGTCGGGTGGCTACACCTTC	CASSNIETGSGGYTF
TRBJ2-3	-	-	TRBV7-3	TGTGCCAGCAGCCCCCATTCGAGAACAGATACGCAGTATTTT	CASSPHSRTDTQYF
TRBJ2-2	few	TRBD2	TRBV5-1	TGCGCCAGCAGCATACCCGAGGGACTAGCGGGCCTTATGAACACCGGGGAGCTGTTTTTT	CASSIPEGLAGLMNTGELFF
TRBJ2-5	few	-	TRBV4-2	TGTGCCAGCAGCCCCGTTCAGGAAAAAGAGACCCAGTACTTC	CASSPVQEKETQYF
TRBJ2-1	few	-	TRBV21-1	-	CASITSFGLGNYNEQFF
TRBJ1-2	few	TRBD1	TRBV28	TGTGCCAGCAGTGTGACAGGGCCTAAGGATGGCTACACCTTC	CASSVTGPKDGYTF
TRBJ2-1	few	TRBD2	TRBV7-2	TGTGCCAGCAGCTTCCCCAGGACTAGCGGGAGGAATGAGCAGTTCTTC	CASSFPRTSGRNEQFF
TRBJ2-7	-	TRBD1	TRBV24-1	TGTGCCACCAGTGAAGGACAGGGGGTTTTCTACGAGCAGTACTTC	CATSEGQGVFYEQYF
TRBJ2-7	-	TRBD1	TRBV24-1	TGTGCCACCAGAGGACAGGGAAGTGAGCAGTACTTC	CATRGQGSEQYF
TRBJ2-1	-	TRBD2	TRBV7-8	TGTGCCAGCAGCTTAGGGAGGACTAGCGGGAGAAGGCGGGACAATGAGCAGTTCTTC	CASSLGRTSGRRRDNEQFF
TRBJ1-4	-	-	TRBV2	TGTGCCAGCAGTAGGACAGAAACTAATGAAAAACTGTTTTTT	CASSRTETNEKLFF
TRBJ1-2	-	-	TRBV29-1	TGCAGCGTTGCGGAGGAAAGCTATGGCTACACCTTC	CSVAEESYGYTF
TRBJ1-6	-	-	TRBV28	TGTGCCAGCAAATTTGCGGGGAAAGTCTCCTATAATTCACCCCTCCACTTT	CASKFAGKVSYNSPLHF
TRBJ1-5	-	TRBD1	TRBV6-4	TGTGCCAGCAGTGACCTTCGACAGGGGGAAGGAAGTCAGCCCCAGCATTTT	CASSDLRQGEGSQPQHF
TRBJ2-3	-	-	TRBV9	TGTGCCAGCAGCGTAGGCGGGGCCACGATGCAGTATTTT	CASSVGGATMQYF
TRBJ1-1	few	-	TRBV7-6	TGTGCCAGCAGCTTATCTCAGGGGAACACTGAAGCTTTCTTT	CASSLSQGNTEAFF
TRBJ2-1	-	-	TRBV19	TGTGCCAGTGGCTATGAGCAGTTCTTC	CASGYEQFF
TRBJ1-6	few	-	TRBV7-6	TGTGCCAGCAGCACAGGGACCTCCTATAATTCACCCCTCCACTTT	CASSTGTSYNSPLHF
TRBJ2-7	-	-	TRBV5-1	TGCGCCAGCAGCCCGTTGAGGGGGAGCGAGCAGTACTTC	CASSPLRGSEQYF
TRBJ1-2	once	-	TRBV15	TGTGCCACCAGCAGAGACGACATCTATGGCTACACCTTC	CATSRDDIYGYTF
TRBJ1-2	few	-	TRBV2	TGTGCCAGCAGTGCCCCGGGGGAGAACTATGGCTACACCTTC	CASSAPGENYGYTF
TRBJ1-6	-	-	TRBV30	TGTGCCTGGCCCCGGAGGAGCTCCTATAATTCACCCCTCCACTTT	CAWPRRSSYNSPLHF
TRBJ2-3	once	TRBD1	TRBV6-2/TRBV6-3	TGTGCCAGCAGTTACCAGGTCAGGGGGCCAGATACGCAGTATTTT	CASSYQVRGPDTQYF
TRBJ2-7	-	-	TRBV11-2	TGTGCCAGCAGCTTAGATCCGTGGGGCCCCGACTACGAGCAGTACTTC	CASSLDPWGPDYEQYF
TRBJ2-5	-	-	TRBV5-8	TGTGCCAGCAGCTCTTGGGAGGCTAGCAAGGGGTCTGTGGAGACCCAGTACTTC	CASSSWEASKGSVETQYF
TRBJ1-2	-	TRBD1	TRBV19	TGTGCCAGTAGGGACAGGGGGTATGGCTACACCTTC	CASRDRGYGYTF
TRBJ1-3	few	TRBD1	TRBV7-9	TGTGCCAGCAGCGCTTCGACAGGGTACGGCTCTGGAAACACCATATATTTT	CASSASTGYGSGNTIYF